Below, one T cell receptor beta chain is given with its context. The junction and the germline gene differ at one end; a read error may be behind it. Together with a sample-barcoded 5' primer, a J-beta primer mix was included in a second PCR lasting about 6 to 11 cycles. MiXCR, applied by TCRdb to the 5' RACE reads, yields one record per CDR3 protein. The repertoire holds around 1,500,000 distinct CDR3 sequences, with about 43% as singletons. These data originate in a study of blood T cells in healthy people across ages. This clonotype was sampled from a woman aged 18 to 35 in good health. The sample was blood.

The CDR3 bases are TGTGCCGGCAGCCAAGGGGACAGGGATGGCACTGAAGCTTTCTTT. Translation: CAGSQGDRDGTEAFF. The chain recombines TRBV14 with TRBJ1-1, with 9 bases identical to TRBD1. The CDR3 sequence is 15 residues long. Germline CDR1 SGHDN, CDR2 FVKESK.